These 2 T cell receptor beta chains share one sample of origin, sequenced in a study of control samples from healthy donors and cancer patients. Libraries were prepared by immunoSEQ multiplex PCR; TCRdb keeps only in-frame clonotypes and omits some of them. The profile shows about 96,000 clones, 80% to 95% of them singletons. Source material: blood. These receptors were collected from a man in his late teens or twenties in good health.

For this clone: Other DNA sequences within the sample encode an identical CDR3. The chain combines TRBV27 with TRBJ1-6; D gene ambiguous. The CDR3 totals 11 residues. Trimming took off 5 bases at V and 12 bases at J, with 8 bases between the two ends. CDR1 and CDR2 (germline): MNHEY, SMNVEV (reference sequence). The CDR3 region has the DNA TGTGCCAGCAGTCCCGGTGGACCCCTCCACTTT. As protein: CASSPGGPLHF.

The V and J genes are TRBV2 and TRBJ1-2, with 7 bases that match TRBD1. V dropped 5 bases and J dropped 4; count of bases not matched to a gene: 4. This CDR3 region has 13 residues. CDR1 is SNHLY and CDR2 is FYNNEI in the germline V gene. CDR3: CASSIWTGYGYTF. The CDR3 DNA reads as TGTGCCAGCAGTATCTGGACAGGCTATGGCTACACCTTC.